The clone carrying this TCR beta chain appeared a few times. V was pared by 2 bases and J by 0 bases, with 8 bases between. Germline V lookup: CDR1 MNHNS, CDR2 SASEGT. This CDR3 is built from 14 residues. The data were taken from a study of CD8 T cells in Susac syndrome. RNA amounts of about 0.5 to 1 ug underwent reverse transcription with random hexamers. TCRdb redid the calling of the immunoSEQ multiplex PCR reads with MiXCR, one entry per CDR3 protein. The table shows 250,000 to 300,000 distinct CDR3 sequences, with around 85% occurring only once. V gene TRBV6-1 combines with J gene TRBJ2-7; D unresolved. Source material: CD8+ T cells from PBMCs. This clonotype was sampled from a human donor with multiple sclerosis. This CDR3 reads CASSEPPFSYEQYF. CDR3 nucleotide sequence: TGTGCCAGCAGTGAACCGCCTTTCTCCTACGAGCAGTACTTC.